The clone carrying this T cell receptor beta chain is a singleton in its sample. Antigen unknown. The Oncomine TCR Beta short-read assay was applied to DNA of cultured CD4+ T cells. MiXCR, run by TCRdb on the PCR reads, gives a single entry per CDR3 protein. This sample has fewer than 25,000 distinct CDR3 sequences, with 50% to 65% found just once. V shed 10 bases and J 2 bases; nucleotides not matched to a gene: 7. Per the germline V gene, CDR1 is WSHSY and CDR2 is SAAADI. This CDR3 has 13 residues. The sample originates from a study of vaccination and CD4 T cells after COVID-19. The wider study: Cells were stimulated with overlapping spike peptides from SARS-CoV-2, HCoV-NL63, HCoV-OC43 and HCoV-229E. Study-wide results and caveats: Spike mono-reactivity was evident in 304 of the 307 vaccine-specific clones derived from convalescent patients.

The treatment: roughly 10-day PBMC culture with coronavirus spike peptide pools or control peptides (ViraFEST assay). The sequencing input was CD4+ T cells from blood, cultured in vitro. The chain uses TRBV10-2 and TRBJ2-7, with 8 positions matching TRBD1. The TCR originated in a human donor who had recovered from COVID-19. CDR3 in amino acids: CATITRGPYEQYF. CDR3 nucleotides: TGCGCCACCATAACCAGGGGGCCCTACGAGCAGTACTTC.